This TCR beta chain derives from a study of beta chain features in type 1 diabetes. As concerns this clone: Its antigen is currently unknown.

Sorting of CD4+ naive, central memory, regulatory and stem cell-like memory cells was performed via CD45RO/CCR7/CD25/CD127/CD95/CD27. Sequencing targeted expressed TCRB transcripts, as all isolated RNA had been reverse transcribed. Data came from immunoSEQ multiplex PCR; TCRdb stores just in-frame clones and leaves some out. The sample shows nearly 250,000 clones, 14% of them seen only once. General observations from the study: HLA effects on TCRB rearrangement stayed unresolved here. Any PCR bias toward short templates would affect both groups alike.

The CDR3 contains 16 residues. Germline V gene lookup returns CDR1 SGHDT and CDR2 YYEEEE. With V trimmed by 5 bases and J by 7 bases, 12 bases remained unmatched. The sample comprised naive CD4+ T cells from blood. The receptor's source is a woman in her thirties or forties in good health. The chain combines TRBV5-6 with TRBJ1-5; 10 nucleotides align to TRBD1. CDR3 nucleotides: TGTGCCAGCAGTTGGACCGGGACAGGGGAGGGCCAGCCCCAGCATTTT. Its protein is CASSWTGTGEGQPQHF.